One sample yielded the 29 T cell receptor beta chains listed below, sequenced in a study of Graves' ophthalmopathy and Graves' hyperthyroidism. Amplification from RNA transcripts yielded the TCR beta CDR3 regions. First-round RT-PCR employed HTBI primers, with a second-round multiplex PCR after it. TCRdb processed the multiplex PCR reads anew with MiXCR; each CDR3 protein has one entry. The data contain 580,000 or so distinct CDR3 sequences, just under 40% of them singletons. The sequenced sample consisted of peripheral blood or thyroid tissue (not recorded which). The receptors derive from an adult man with Graves' hyperthyroidism.

At least ten counts were recorded for this clonotype. The chain recombines TRBV7-8 with TRBJ1-2; TRBD1 is a possible D gene (5 bases). The CDR3 loop spans 14 amino acids. V lost 1 base and J 3 bases, leaving 9 bases between the germline ends. Germline CDR1 is SGHVS and CDR2 is FQNEAQ. The CDR3 region is CASSLEAQDYGYTF. The CDR3 bases are TGTGCCAGCAGCTTAGAAGCACAGGACTATGGCTACACCTTC.

The chain joins TRBV2 to TRBJ1-4; 8 positions agree with TRBD1. Germline V gene lookup returns CDR1 SNHLY and CDR2 FYNNEI. Trimming at V came to 6 bases and at J to 6 bases, leaving 6 bases not matched to a gene. This CDR3 comprises 14 residues. The CDR3 is CASSDSTGDEKLFF. CDR3 bases: TGTGCCAGCAGCGATTCGACAGGGGATGAAAAACTGTTTTTT.

This chain joins TRBV20-1 and TRBJ2-5, with TRBD2 matching over 9 bases. V dropped 5 bases and J dropped 0; count of bases not matched to a gene: 16. This CDR3 spans 18 amino acids. Germline lookup yields CDR1 DFQATT and CDR2 SNEGSKA (reference sequence). CDR3 sequence: CSAGKLGTSWTYQETQYF. The CDR3 DNA is TGCAGTGCTGGGAAGCTTGGGACTAGCTGGACCTACCAAGAGACCCAGTACTTC.

J is TRBJ1-2 and V is TRBV2; 7 bases line up with TRBD1. V gave up 3 bases and J gave up 6 bases; unmatched junction bases: 7. Germline loops: CDR1 SNHLY, CDR2 FYNNEI. CDR3 length equals 14 residues. As DNA, the CDR3 is TGTGCCAGCAGTGATTCTACAGGGGTGCATGGCTACACCTTC. Translated: CASSDSTGVHGYTF.

CDR3 bases: TGCAGTGCTAGAGATGGCCGCAGACCCAATCAGCCCCTCCACTTT. This sequence encodes CSARDGRRPNQPLHF. V and J are TRBV20-1 and TRBJ1-6; D ambiguous. The CDR3 is 15 residues long. Trimming removed 0 bases at V and 13 bases at J, with 19 bases between. Germline CDR1 DFQATT, CDR2 SNEGSKA (reference sequence).

This clonotype was seen at least ten times. The V gene is TRBV20-1, the J gene TRBJ2-7; 9 bases are a match to TRBD2. Trimming removed 0 bases from V and 2 bases from J; junction bases left unmatched: 5. This CDR3 has 15 amino acids. Germline V gene lookup returns CDR1 DFQATT and CDR2 SNEGSKA (reference sequence). The CDR3 loop reads CSARELSGGPYEQYF. CDR3 nucleotides: TGCAGTGCTAGAGAGCTTAGCGGGGGACCCTACGAGCAGTACTTC.

The V gene is TRBV2, the J gene TRBJ1-1, with 7 nucleotides matching TRBD1. V dropped 8 bases and J dropped 4; count of bases not matched to a gene: 4. This CDR3 comprises 12 residues. CDR1 and CDR2 (germline): SNHLY, FYNNEI. The CDR3 is CASLTGFTEAFF. The CDR3 nucleotides read TGTGCCAGCCTGACAGGGTTCACTGAAGCTTTCTTT.

On this clonotype: A much bigger clone sits one base away, suggesting this may be a read error. The chain is built from TRBV7-9 and TRBJ1-6; a possible D gene is TRBD1 (5 bases). Germline CDR1 reads SEHNR; CDR2 reads FQNEAQ (reference sequence). The CDR3 sequence is 18 residues long. CDR3 sequence reads: CASSPDVTASSYNSPPHF. The CDR3 bases are TGTGCCAGCAGCCCAGATGTGACAGCGAGCTCCTATAATTCACCCCCCCACTTT.

This clonotype has ten or more counts. V usage is TRBV13 and J usage is TRBJ1-6; D perhaps matches TRBD1 (6 bases). V was shortened by 2 bases and J by 6 bases, with 8 bases between the two germline ends. This CDR3 comprises 14 residues. In germline, CDR1 is PRHDT, CDR2 FYEKMQ (reference sequence). This CDR3 reads CASSLRGFNSPLHF. CDR3 nucleotide sequence: TGTGCCAGCAGCTTAAGGGGGTTTAATTCACCCCTCCACTTT.

This sequence joins TRBV19 and TRBJ2-3; 12 bases are shared with TRBD2. Trimming cost V 5 bases and J 2 bases; bases outside gene matches: 5. The CDR3 contains 16 residues. Germline V gives CDR1 LNHDA, CDR2 SQIVND (reference sequence). CDR3 sequence (DNA): TGTGCCAGTAGTGACGGGACTAGCGGGTTCACAGATACGCAGTATTTT. Translation gives CASSDGTSGFTDTQYF.

This clonotype was observed at least ten times. The V and J genes are TRBV20-1 and TRBJ2-7; 8 positions agree with TRBD1. In germline, CDR1 is DFQATT, CDR2 SNEGSKA (reference sequence). The J segment lost 2 bases and the V segment lost 0 bases, leaving 6 bases of the junction unmatched. The CDR3 covers 15 residues. CDR3 in amino acids: CSARDGGTGAYEQYF. The CDR3 nucleotides are TGCAGTGCTAGAGATGGCGGGACAGGAGCCTACGAGCAGTACTTC.

CDR3: CASSLGLDGAEQYF. CDR3 coding DNA: TGCGCCAGCAGCTTGGGACTAGACGGCGCCGAGCAGTACTTC. The chain is built from TRBV5-1 and TRBJ2-7, with TRBD2 as a possible D gene (6 bases). This CDR3 has 14 amino acids. Germline V gene lookup returns CDR1 SGHRS and CDR2 YFSETQ. V lost 0 bases and J 6 bases, leaving 13 bases between the germline ends.

The chain is built from TRBV20-1 and TRBJ1-5, with D unclear. Germline V CDR1 and CDR2: DFQATT, SNEGSKA (reference sequence). V shed 1 base and J shed 3 bases, with 10 bases lying between them. The CDR3 has 14 residues. Written as DNA, the CDR3 is TGCAGTGCTAGAGTCTGGGCAGACAATCAGCCCCAGCATTTT. Residues: CSARVWADNQPQHF.

The sample holds many counts of this clonotype. V is TRBV19 and J is TRBJ1-1, with D unclear. CDR3 length: 17 residues. Germline V gene sequence: CDR1 LNHDA, CDR2 SQIVND (reference sequence). V shed 0 bases and J shed 0 bases, with 14 bases lying between them. CDR3 nucleotide sequence: TGTGCCAGTAGTATAGATCCCTTGGCAGACGTGAACACTGAAGCTTTCTTT. This codes for CASSIDPLADVNTEAFF.

This clonotype was counted at least ten times. V gene TRBV10-3 combines with J gene TRBJ1-1; tentative D call: TRBD1 (5 bases). The V gene's germline CDR1 is ENHRY and CDR2 SYGVKD. Trimming cost V 6 bases and J 1 base, with 9 bases left between them. The CDR3 runs to 13 residues. The DNA of the CDR3 is TGTGCCATCAGCTATACAGGGAACACTGAAGCTTTCTTT. Protein product: CAISYTGNTEAFF.

This rearrangement joins TRBV20-1 to TRBJ1-6; perhaps TRBD1 as D (5 bases). The V gene's germline CDR1 is DFQATT and CDR2 SNEGSKA (reference sequence). V lost 0 bases, J lost 10 bases, and 13 bases lay in between. This CDR3 spans 14 amino acids. Written as DNA, the CDR3 is TGCAGTGCTAGAGAATGGGGGGTGGGATCACCCCTCCACTTT. Its translation: CSAREWGVGSPLHF.

This clonotype was seen many times. This rearrangement joins TRBV7-9 to TRBJ1-1; 7 bases fit TRBD1. The V gene end was trimmed by 7 bases and the J gene end by 5 bases; junction bases not matched to a gene: 13. The CDR3 has 15 amino acids. Germline V gene lookup returns CDR1 SEHNR and CDR2 FQNEAQ (reference sequence). Written as DNA, the CDR3 is TGTGCCAGCAAGCCCATAGGGGGCTTAGGGACTGAAGCTTTCTTT. This translates into CASKPIGGLGTEAFF.

V usage is TRBV6-2 or TRBV6-3 and J usage is TRBJ2-7, with 10 bases matching TRBD1. The germline gives CDR1 MNHEY, CDR2 SVGEGT. Germline trimming cut 6 bases from V and 0 bases from J; bases unmatched to any gene: 8. This CDR3 contains 16 residues. CDR3 nucleotide sequence: TGTGCCAGCAGGCACTTCGGGACAGGGGCCTCCTACGAGCAGTACTTC. Amino acids: CASRHFGTGASYEQYF.

Turning to this clonotype: Germline and junction disagree at one end, which may indicate a read error. The chain has TRBV29-1 and TRBJ1-1; 7 nucleotides match TRBD1. The CDR3 extends over 12 amino acids. Germline CDR1 SQVTM, CDR2 ANQGSEA. The CDR3 region has the DNA TGCAGCCTTGAGGGGGCTGTGACTGAAGCTTTCTTT. This gives the protein CSLEGAVTEAFF.

This clonotype was detected many times. V and J are TRBV29-1 and TRBJ1-2; 9 bases line up with TRBD1. The CDR3 covers 13 residues. Germline V gives CDR1 SQVTM, CDR2 ANQGSEA. V lost 7 bases, J lost 2 bases, and 5 bases stayed unmatched. This CDR3 reads CSAGQGTNYGYTF. The CDR3 DNA follows: TGCAGCGCAGGACAGGGGACCAACTATGGCTACACCTTC.

In this sample, this clonotype turned up many times. V and J are TRBV7-9 and TRBJ1-1; D gene uncertain. Germline-derived CDR1 and CDR2 are SEHNR and FQNEAQ (reference sequence). This CDR3 is 11 amino acids long. The germline V and J ends were trimmed by 3 bases and 4 bases, with 3 bases remaining between them. CDR3 region: CASSFITEAFF. The DNA for the CDR3 is TGTGCCAGCAGCTTCATCACTGAAGCTTTCTTT.

V is TRBV30 and J is TRBJ2-7; TRBD1 matches 9 bases. The CDR3 totals 16 residues. Germline V gene sequence: CDR1 GTSNPN, CDR2 SVGIG (reference sequence). Trimming at V came to 5 bases and at J to 3 bases, leaving 14 bases not matched to a gene. The DNA of the CDR3 is TGTGCCTGGGACCCGCTGGGACAGGGCAGGATCTACGAGCAGTACTTC. Residues: CAWDPLGQGRIYEQYF.

The genes are TRBV11-3 and TRBJ1-1; D possibly corresponds to TRBD1 (5 bases). Between the trimmed V and J ends, which lost 1 base and 0 bases, there was a span of 15 bases. CDR3 size: 17 residues. Germline values: CDR1 SGHNT, CDR2 YENEEA. The CDR3 DNA reads TGTGCCAGCAGCTTAGCCCGGGACCGGACCATGAACACTGAAGCTTTCTTT. Its protein product is CASSLARDRTMNTEAFF.

A single count supports this clonotype. Here the CDR3 reads CASSGDRGRDTEAFF. CDR3 DNA: TGTGCCAGCAGCGGAGACAGGGGACGGGACACTGAAGCTTTCTTT. V and J are TRBV5-4 and TRBJ1-1, with 8 bases lining up with TRBD1. Germline V gives CDR1 SGHNT, CDR2 YYREEE (reference sequence). This CDR3 contains 15 residues. With 4 bases clipped from V and 3 bases from J, the junction kept 8 bases outside the gene matches.

This clonotype was found many times. This chain links TRBV5-1 with TRBJ1-3; TRBD1 is a possible D gene (5 bases). The CDR3 is 18 amino acids. V gave up 0 bases and J gave up 0 bases, with 16 bases separating them. CDR1 SGHRS and CDR2 YFSETQ come from the germline V gene. The CDR3 spells CASSLEGIRPNSGNTIYF. The CDR3 region has the DNA TGCGCCAGCAGCTTGGAGGGGATCAGACCAAACTCTGGAAACACCATATATTTT.

In this sample, this clonotype turned up a few times. This sequence joins TRBV2 and TRBJ1-5, with D possibly matching TRBD1 (5 bases). V was trimmed by 5 bases and J by 0 bases, leaving 20 bases between them. CDR1 is SNHLY, CDR2 FYNNEI, per germline. This CDR3 has 18 residues. For the CDR3, the DNA is TGTGCCAGCAGTTTCCCCCCCGGGACTCCTGATAGCAATCAGCCCCAGCATTTT. Translating gives CASSFPPGTPDSNQPQHF.

This clonotype was detected only a few times. CDR3 residues: CASSWDPSGGELFF. The CDR3 DNA reads as TGCGCCAGCAGCTGGGACCCCAGTGGCGGGGAGCTGTTTTTT. The chain couples TRBV5-1 to TRBJ2-2; D is perhaps TRBD1 or TRBD2 (5 bases each). The CDR3 loop spans 14 amino acids. Germline V gives CDR1 SGHRS, CDR2 YFSETQ. The V end was cut by 3 bases, the J end by 7 bases, with 13 bases between.

Ten or more counts support this clonotype. This chain connects TRBV6-5 to TRBJ1-2; D remains unclear. The germline V gene encodes CDR1 MNHEY and CDR2 SVGAGI. The CDR3 runs 13 residues. Trimming took off 0 bases at V and 6 bases at J, with 8 bases between the two ends. CDR3 loop: CASSYSRTDGYTF. CDR3 DNA sequence: TGTGCCAGCAGTTACTCGCGGACGGATGGCTACACCTTC.

The chain uses TRBV15 and TRBJ2-2; possibly TRBD1 or TRBD2 for D (5 bases each). The CDR3 is 13 residues long. Trimming cost V 7 bases and J 7 bases, with 13 bases left between them. The germline CDR1 and CDR2 sequences are LNHNV and YYDKDF (reference sequence). The CDR3 coding sequence is TGTGCCACCAAAACGGGGCAGAGCGGGGAGCTGTTTTTT. Amino acid sequence: CATKTGQSGELFF.